The rows below give T cell receptor beta chains drawn from one sample of a study of T cells after posttransplantation cyclophosphamide. The protocol was immunoSEQ multiplex PCR, while the TCRdb copy is restricted to in-frame clones and leaves out a portion. The sample contains around 43,000 clones, 85% to 95% of which appear only once. Material for sequencing was PBMCs. The receptors were sampled from a woman aged 45-65 years in good health and a related stem cell transplant donor. CDR3s include the opening cysteine and the closing phenylalanine or tryptophan. D genes are given only for firm matches. Where a row states a size, it is once, few, many or the class of an expanded clone; other rows omit it.

j_call,d_call,clone_size,v_call,cdr3_aa,cdr3_nt
TRBJ2-2,NA,NA,TRBV6-4,CASSEEAAGTGELFF,TGTGCCAGCAGTGAGGAAGCGGCCGGGACCGGGGAGCTGTTTTTT
TRBJ1-6,TRBD1,once,TRBV6-1,CASSGSGGVYNSPLHF,TGTGCCAGCAGTGGGTCAGGGGGAGTTTATAATTCACCCCTCCACTTT
TRBJ2-3,NA,NA,TRBV4-1,CASSSRTGEEYF,TGCGCCAGCAGCTCCCGGACTGGTGAGGAGTATTTT
TRBJ2-7,NA,NA,TRBV6-5,CASSYGSDKYEQYF,TGTGCCAGCAGTTACGGAAGTGACAAGTACGAGCAGTACTTC
TRBJ1-1,NA,NA,TRBV9,CASSVGGGSLNTEAFF,TGTGCCAGCAGCGTGGGTGGGGGGAGTTTGAACACTGAAGCTTTCTTT
TRBJ2-7,NA,few,TRBV5-4,CASSLGGSSYEQYF,TGTGCCAGCAGCTTAGGCGGTAGCTCCTACGAGCAGTACTTC
TRBJ2-5,TRBD1,NA,TRBV5-6,CASRIRDRGTQYF,TGTGCCAGCAGAATCCGGGACAGGGGGACCCAGTACTTC
TRBJ1-2,NA,NA,TRBV10-2,CASSERQRPNYGYTF,TGCGCCAGCAGTGAGCGACAGAGACCTAACTATGGCTACACCTTC
TRBJ1-4,NA,NA,TRBV9,CASSAPGLNEKLFF,TGTGCCAGCAGCGCCCCAGGGTTAAATGAAAAACTGTTTTTT
TRBJ1-2,TRBD1,NA,TRBV28,CASSSGQAPGYTF,TGTGCCAGCAGCTCAGGACAGGCCCCCGGCTACACCTTC
TRBJ1-1,TRBD1,NA,TRBV23-1,CASSQSASLQGGTEAFF,TGCGCCAGCAGTCAGTCCGCAAGTTTACAGGGGGGAACTGAAGCTTTCTTT
TRBJ1-6,NA,NA,TRBV19,CASSIAFRDSPLHF,TGTGCCAGTAGTATAGCATTCCGGGATTCACCCCTCCACTTT
TRBJ1-1,NA,NA,TRBV19,CASSIAGGANTEAFF,TGTGCCAGTAGTATAGCGGGGGGCGCGAACACTGAAGCTTTCTTT
TRBJ1-2,NA,NA,TRBV5-1,CASSSGGRPSAGYTF,TGCGCCAGCAGCTCGGGAGGACGGCCGTCGGCGGGCTACACCTTC
TRBJ2-1,TRBD1,few,TRBV2,CASSQRQGIKVEQFF,TGTGCCAGCAGTCAACGACAGGGGATTAAGGTTGAGCAGTTCTTC
TRBJ2-5,TRBD1,NA,TRBV19,CASSNRDRIQETQYF,TGTGCCAGTAGTAACCGGGACAGGATACAAGAGACCCAGTACTTC
TRBJ1-1,NA,NA,TRBV7-8,CASSLGSRGDTEAFF,TGTGCCAGCAGCCTAGGCTCCCGCGGGGACACTGAAGCTTTCTTT
TRBJ1-2,TRBD1,NA,TRBV25-1,CASSPRGFSTLYGYTF,TGTGCCAGCAGCCCCAGGGGGTTTTCAACCCTCTATGGCTACACCTTC
TRBJ2-2,NA,NA,TRBV2,CASAAGRTGELFF,TGTGCCAGCGCGGCAGGGCGAACCGGGGAGCTGTTTTTT
TRBJ2-4,NA,NA,TRBV5-5,CASSAPLELAKNIQYF,TGTGCCAGCAGCGCCCCACTAGAGCTAGCCAAAAACATTCAGTACTTC
TRBJ2-2,TRBD1,few,TRBV19,CASSSNRGHTGELFF,TGTGCCAGTAGCAGTAACAGGGGGCACACCGGGGAGCTGTTTTTT
TRBJ2-2,TRBD2,NA,TRBV6-5,CASRLAGGGELFF,TGTGCCAGCAGACTAGCGGGGGGCGGGGAGCTGTTTTTT
TRBJ2-1,TRBD2,NA,TRBV9,CASSVIGTSGRNEQFF,TGTGCCAGCAGCGTAATCGGGACTAGCGGGAGGAATGAGCAGTTCTTC
TRBJ1-1,TRBD1,NA,TRBV5-1,CASSFGQGMNTEAFF,TGCGCCAGCAGCTTCGGACAGGGTATGAACACTGAAGCTTTCTTT
TRBJ2-5,NA,once,TRBV7-8,CASSSSPHTQETQYF,TGTGCCAGCAGCAGTTCCCCCCACACCCAAGAGACCCAGTACTTC
TRBJ1-4,TRBD1,NA,TRBV18,CASSSTGTGNEKLFF,TGTGCCAGCTCATCGACCGGGACAGGGAATGAAAAACTGTTTTTT
TRBJ2-7,NA,NA,TRBV19,CASSSPSIYEQYF,TGTGCCAGTAGTTCCCCTTCGATCTACGAGCAGTACTTC
TRBJ1-2,NA,NA,TRBV28,CASSPHREDGGYTF,TGTGCCAGCAGTCCCCACCGGGAGGATGGCGGCTACACCTTC
TRBJ1-2,TRBD1,NA,TRBV5-6,CASSLQGARGYTF,TGTGCCAGCAGCTTGCAGGGGGCGAGGGGCTACACCTTC
TRBJ1-1,TRBD1,NA,TRBV7-9,CASSFGTGGGDTEAFF,TGTGCCAGCAGCTTTGGAACAGGGGGAGGTGACACTGAAGCTTTCTTT
TRBJ1-1,NA,NA,TRBV25-1,CASSGGQRGTEAFF,TGTGCCAGCAGTGGAGGACAGAGAGGGACTGAAGCTTTCTTT
TRBJ1-4,TRBD1,NA,TRBV2,CASSERAGQGYAMFF,TGTGCCAGCAGTGAAAGGGCGGGACAGGGCTATGCAATGTTTTTT
TRBJ1-5,TRBD1,NA,TRBV7-2,CASSRDTTGTQPQHF,TGTGCCAGCAGCCGCGACACGACAGGGACTCAGCCCCAGCATTTT
TRBJ1-4,TRBD1,NA,TRBV15,CATSIRQGADSTNEKLFF,TGTGCCACCAGCATCCGACAGGGGGCTGATTCTACTAATGAAAAACTGTTTTTT
TRBJ1-6,NA,NA,TRBV4-2,CASSQDFPAGNSPLHF,TGTGCCAGCAGCCAAGATTTCCCGGCAGGCAATTCACCCCTCCACTTT
TRBJ2-7,NA,NA,TRBV11-2,CASSLVRDEQYF,TGTGCCAGCAGCTTAGTCAGGGACGAGCAGTACTTC
TRBJ2-7,TRBD1,NA,TRBV5-1,CASSLGQGRYEQYF,TGCGCCAGCAGCTTAGGACAGGGTCGCTACGAGCAGTACTTC
TRBJ2-5,TRBD2,NA,TRBV6-5,CASRPLAGGRGTQYF,TGTGCCAGCAGACCGCTAGCGGGAGGGCGGGGGACCCAGTACTTC
TRBJ1-2,TRBD1,NA,TRBV7-2,CASTRTGGSYGYTF,TGTGCCAGCACCCGGACAGGGGGATCCTATGGCTACACCTTC
TRBJ1-1,NA,NA,TRBV19,CASSLGENTEAFF,TGTGCCAGTAGTCTCGGAGAGAACACTGAAGCTTTCTTT
TRBJ2-2,TRBD2,NA,TRBV7-2,CASSLLAGAHTGELFF,TGTGCCAGCAGCTTACTAGCGGGGGCCCACACCGGGGAGCTGTTTTTT
TRBJ2-5,TRBD2,NA,TRBV5-1,CASSSGLAGASETQYF,TGCGCCAGCAGCTCCGGACTAGCGGGAGCGTCGGAGACCCAGTACTTC
TRBJ2-7,NA,NA,TRBV25-1,CASSVSLSSYEQYF,TGTGCCAGCAGTGTAAGCTTAAGCTCCTACGAGCAGTACTTC
TRBJ1-1,NA,NA,TRBV19,CASNAGNTEAFF,TGTGCCAGTAATGCGGGGAACACTGAAGCTTTCTTT
TRBJ2-5,TRBD2,NA,TRBV11-2,CASSLGGLAGGFQETQYF,TGTGCCAGCAGCTTAGGAGGTCTAGCGGGGGGATTCCAAGAGACCCAGTACTTC
TRBJ1-1,NA,NA,TRBV5-1,CASTGHVRTEAFF,TGCGCCAGCACCGGACATGTGCGTACTGAAGCTTTCTTT
TRBJ1-6,NA,NA,TRBV15,CATSRIQRVGSPLHF,TGTGCCACCAGCAGAATCCAGAGGGTCGGTTCACCCCTCCACTTT
TRBJ1-6,NA,NA,TRBV2,CASSEQSGAYNSPLHF,TGTGCCAGCAGTGAGCAGTCAGGGGCCTATAATTCCCCCCTCCACTTT
TRBJ1-1,NA,NA,TRBV11-3,CASRWGDTEAFF,TGTGCCAGCCGCTGGGGGGACACTGAAGCTTTCTTT
TRBJ1-4,TRBD1,NA,TRBV14,CASSLFYRGVSEKLFF,TGTGCCAGCAGCCTCTTCTACAGGGGTGTTAGTGAAAAACTGTTTTTT
TRBJ2-3,NA,NA,TRBV6-1,CASSDLTDTQYF,TGTGCCAGCAGTGACCTCACAGATACGCAGTATTTT
TRBJ1-5,NA,NA,TRBV6-4,CASSERGQGWFRPQHF,TGTGCCAGCAGTGAAAGGGGCCAGGGATGGTTTAGGCCCCAGCATTTT
TRBJ1-1,TRBD1,NA,TRBV5-1,CASSSTGGGNTEAFF,TGCGCCAGCAGCTCAACAGGGGGCGGGAACACTGAAGCTTTCTTT
TRBJ2-5,NA,NA,TRBV5-8,CASSLTRETQYF,TGTGCCAGCAGCTTGACTAGGGAGACCCAGTACTTC
TRBJ2-1,TRBD2,NA,TRBV27,CASTETRAGVSEQFF,TGTGCCAGCACGGAGACGCGGGCGGGAGTCAGTGAGCAGTTCTTC
TRBJ2-5,NA,NA,TRBV5-1,CASSSRNSQETQYF,TGCGCCAGCAGCTCCCGTAACAGTCAAGAGACCCAGTACTTC
TRBJ2-6,TRBD2,NA,TRBV4-1,CASSQVSAGGGANVLTF,TGCGCCAGCAGCCAAGTCTCAGCGGGGGGTGGGGCCAACGTCCTGACTTTC
TRBJ2-5,NA,NA,TRBV27,CATRVQETQYF,TGTGCCACGAGGGTTCAAGAGACCCAGTACTTC